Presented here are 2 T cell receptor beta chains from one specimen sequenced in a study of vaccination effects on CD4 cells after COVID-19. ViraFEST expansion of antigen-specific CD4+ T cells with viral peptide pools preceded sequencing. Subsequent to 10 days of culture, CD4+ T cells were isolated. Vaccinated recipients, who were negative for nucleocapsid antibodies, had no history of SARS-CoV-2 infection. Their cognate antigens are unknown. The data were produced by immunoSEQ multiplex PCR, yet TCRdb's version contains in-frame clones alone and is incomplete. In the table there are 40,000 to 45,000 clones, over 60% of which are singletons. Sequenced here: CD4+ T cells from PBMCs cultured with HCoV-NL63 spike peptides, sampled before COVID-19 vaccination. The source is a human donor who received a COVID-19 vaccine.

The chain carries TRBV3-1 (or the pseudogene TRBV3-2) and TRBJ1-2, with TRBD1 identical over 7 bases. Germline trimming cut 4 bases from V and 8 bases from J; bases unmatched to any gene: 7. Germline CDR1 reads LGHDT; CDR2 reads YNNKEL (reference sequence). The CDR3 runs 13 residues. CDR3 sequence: CASSLGQVGGYTF. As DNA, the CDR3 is TGTGCCAGCAGCCTCGGACAGGTAGGAGGCTACACCTTC.

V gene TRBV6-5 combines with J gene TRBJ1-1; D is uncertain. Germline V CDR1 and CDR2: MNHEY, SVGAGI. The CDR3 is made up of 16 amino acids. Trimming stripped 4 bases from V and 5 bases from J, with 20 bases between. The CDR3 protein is CASSLLSSALLTEAFF. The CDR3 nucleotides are TGTGCCAGCAGTTTGCTCAGTTCCGCCCTATTAACTGAAGCTTTCTTT.